The source of this T cell receptor (beta chain) is a study of T cell responses to AZD1222 COVID-19 vaccine. Study-level results: Reports say nearly half of spike-specific TCRs go after unmutated variant regions. Dominant CD4 TCR responses targeted spike regions 160-218 and 743-854.

Assay used: immunoSEQ multiplex PCR; TCRdb lists only in-frame clones, some missing. This sample has around 53,000 clones, with 70% to 90% found just once. About this clone itself: The target antigen is unknown.

The clonotype was recovered from an adult who received the AZD1222 COVID-19 vaccine. The sequences come from peripheral blood, collected 28 days after the second AZD1222 dose.

The CDR3 sequence: CASSQESGYEQYF. The CDR3 DNA reads as TGCGCCAGCAGCCAAGAATCTGGCTACGAGCAGTACTTC. The chain recombines TRBV4-3 with TRBJ2-7, with unresolved D. Per germline, CDR1 LGHNA and CDR2 YSLEER. V gave up 0 bases and J gave up 3 bases, with 6 bases separating them. CDR3 length equals 13 residues.